This TCR beta chain was documented in a study of OX40 agonist ivuxolimab in advanced cancers. Study at large: Ivuxolimab, an agonist antibody against OX40 (CD134), was given to patients. Averaging roughly 60 years in age, with a range of about 23 to 85, the cohort was around 83% male. Patients with prior anti-PD-1, anti-PD-L1 or anti-CTLA-4 therapy were eligible; 40% had some. Study outcomes and limitations: Among the least clonally expanded were partial responders at 0.1-3.0 mg/kg.

Profiling relied on immunoSEQ multiplex PCR, and the TCRdb table lists in-frame clones only, not all of them. This sample has about 58,000 clones, with approximately 87% found just once. This CDR3 spans 14 amino acids. Germline V gene sequence: CDR1 SNHLY, CDR2 FYNNEI. V was clipped by 4 bases and J by 5 bases; unmatched bases: 7. Notes on this clone: Antigen unknown.

V usage is TRBV2 and J usage is TRBJ2-5, with TRBD2 matching 7 bases. Sequencing used CD4+ or CD8+ T cells sorted from blood, obtained in a trial of the OX40 agonist ivuxolimab. The sequence derives from an adult with an advanced solid tumor such as melanoma, head and neck, liver or kidney cancer. The chain's CDR3 is CASSVFGGRETQYF. The DNA of the CDR3 is TGTGCCAGCAGTGTGTTCGGGGGGAGGGAGACCCAGTACTTC.